This T cell receptor (beta chain) was captured by sequencing in a study of blood T cell repertoires in COVID-19. The wider study: The United States, Italy and Spain supplied acute and convalescent COVID-19 samples. PBMCs, B-cell-depleted T cells, or T cells provided the cDNA or gDNA that made up the material.

Original data processing: For nucleated cells, counts were estimated from reference gene primer amplification. Method: immunoSEQ multiplex PCR; TCRdb's copy keeps in-frame clones and lacks some. The DNA was the basis for D and trimming; V, J and clone size are from that table. This sample has approximately 37,000 clones, with approximately 88% found just once. The source is a human donor in a cohort sampled during active COVID-19. The sequenced sample consisted of peripheral blood.

DNA for the CDR3: TGTGCCAGCTCTCAAGGACAGGGAGAGGCAAAACTGTTTTTT. Protein: CASSQGQGEAKLFF. V usage is TRBV18 and J usage is TRBJ1-4; 8 nucleotides match TRBD1. Germline assignment: CDR1 KGHSH and CDR2 LQKENI. V gave up 6 bases and J gave up 10 bases; unmatched junction bases: 10. This CDR3 is 14 amino acids long. Complete variable domain (other parts from reference TRBV18 and TRBJ1-4): NAGVMQNPRHLVRRRGQEARLRCSPMKGHSHVYWYRQLPEEGLKFMVYLQKENIIDESGMPKERFSAEFPKEGPSILRIQQVVRGDSAAYFCASSQGQGEAKLFFGSGTQLSVL.